This T cell receptor (beta chain) originates from a study of cytomegalovirus exposure and HLA in healthy donors. General study results and limits: The study recorded more than 150 TCR beta chains that were cytomegalovirus-associated. Per published reports, the classifier diagnosed cytomegalovirus status with high specificity and sensitivity. An analysis was carried out at a later point. It showed that HLA-associated TCR beta chains were more clonally expanded than equally common non-associated chains.

A word on this clone: The antigen remains unidentified.

Vbeta (60) and Jbeta (13) primers were used in the PCR. The assay was immunoSEQ multiplex PCR, and TCRdb's table has in-frame clones only and misses some. The sample has over 80,000 clones, over 55% seen once. Trimming took 4 bases from V and 6 from J, leaving 13 bases between them. Germline V lookup: CDR1 KGHSH, CDR2 LQKENI. This CDR3 comprises 15 residues. The clonotype comes from a woman under 30 in good health and CMV-seropositive. This chain joins TRBV18 and TRBJ1-6; D gene unclear. Sequences were obtained from PBMCs. CDR3 sequence (DNA): TGTGCCAGCTCACGGTCAGAACTACCTAATTCACCCCTCCACTTT. Its translation: CASSRSELPNSPLHF.